Sequencing of this T cell receptor (beta chain) was carried out in a study of metastatic and nonmetastatic thyroid tumors. Overall study: Comparative analysis of repertoires was undertaken across blood and tumor or nodule tissue obtained from malignant and benign thyroid patients.

Study-level findings and limits: Benign nodules were reported to have significantly lower TCR beta diversity than malignant thyroid tumors, in blood and tumor.

As regards this clone: The antigen remains undetermined.

All patients reached thyroid surgery having received no treatment beforehand. The CDR3 consists of 13 residues. The J segment lost 4 bases and the V segment lost 6 bases, leaving 5 bases of the junction unmatched. Germline V lookup: CDR1 WNHNN, CDR2 SYGVQD (reference sequence). TCRdb re-clonotyped the PCR reads through MiXCR. The table shows tens of thousands of clones, with roughly a fifth occurring only once. Sequences were obtained from blood. The source of this sequence is a female donor with papillary thyroid cancer or a benign thyroid nodule (not recorded which). Some clones in this sample may be carry-over from other donors' samples. The genes are TRBV10-1 and TRBJ1-1, with 7 bases fitting TRBD1. This CDR3 is CASSTGAGTEAFF. CDR3 nucleotide sequence: TGCGCCAGCAGCACAGGGGCCGGCACTGAAGCTTTCTTT.